Below are 28 T cell receptor beta chains sequenced from a single sample in a study of T cell responses to AZD1222 COVID-19 vaccine. Produced via immunoSEQ multiplex PCR; TCRdb's table is partial and in-frame only. The sample includes 110,000 to 150,000 clones, 85% to 90% of them seen just once. The source was peripheral blood, collected 28 days after the second AZD1222 dose. The receptor set was obtained from an adult who received the AZD1222 COVID-19 vaccine.

The chain joins TRBV28 to TRBJ1-1; D remains unclear. Trimming cost V 3 bases and J 3 bases, with 8 bases left between them. CDR3 length: 13 amino acids. The germline CDR1 and CDR2 sequences are MDHEN and SYDVKM. The CDR3 protein is CASSLDRDTEAFF. CDR3 bases: TGTGCCAGCAGTTTGGATCGCGACACTGAAGCTTTCTTT.

The chain joins TRBV6-5 to TRBJ2-6, with D possibly TRBD1 on 6 matching bases. There are 15 residues in the CDR3. Germline V gives CDR1 MNHEY, CDR2 SVGAGI. V gave up 11 bases and J gave up 2 bases, with 16 bases separating them. CDR3: CAGAQGFAGANVLTF. For the CDR3, the DNA is TGTGCCGGAGCACAGGGTTTTGCTGGGGCCAACGTCCTGACTTTC.

V usage is TRBV19 and J usage is TRBJ1-5; TRBD1 aligns across 10 bases. Per the germline V gene, CDR1 is LNHDA and CDR2 is SQIVND (reference sequence). The CDR3 totals 14 residues. Unmatched junction bases numbered 3, after V lost 6 bases and J lost 4 bases. The CDR3 here is CASSKGQGNQPQHF. In DNA form, the CDR3 reads TGTGCCAGTAGCAAGGGACAGGGGAATCAGCCCCAGCATTTT.

The V gene is TRBV5-6, the J gene TRBJ2-7, with D uncertain. CDR1 and CDR2 from the germline V gene are SGHDT and YYEEEE. The CDR3 length is 14 residues. The V end was cut by 4 bases, the J end by 0 bases, with 11 bases between. For the CDR3, the DNA is TGTGCCAGCAGCCCTACCTGGAGCTCCTACGAGCAGTACTTC. Its translation: CASSPTWSSYEQYF.

This chain joins TRBV4-2 and TRBJ2-2, with D possibly being TRBD2 (6 bases). Trimming stripped 0 bases from V and 5 bases from J, with 10 bases between. The CDR3 is 15 residues long. The germline CDR1 and CDR2 sequences are LGHNA and YNFKEQ. The CDR3, as DNA: TGTGCCAGCAGCCAAGAAGGCGGGGTTACCGGGGAGCTGTTTTTT. Translation: CASSQEGGVTGELFF.

The chain combines TRBV11-2 with TRBJ2-1; D call uncertain. The CDR3 is made up of 14 amino acids. Germline V gene lookup returns CDR1 SGHAT and CDR2 FQNNGV. V lost 1 base, J lost 8 bases, and 12 bases lay in between. The DNA for the CDR3 is TGTGCCAGCAGCTTAGTCCGGGTTATAGATGAGCAGTTCTTC. As protein: CASSLVRVIDEQFF.

CDR3: CASSLVRIRQGNYGYTF. The CDR3, as DNA: TGTGCCAGCAGTTTGGTGCGGATAAGACAGGGAAACTATGGCTACACCTTC. The chain links TRBV28 to TRBJ1-2; 7 bases are a match to TRBD1. V lost 3 bases to trimming and J lost 2 bases; unmatched junction nucleotides: 12. Germline V gives CDR1 MDHEN, CDR2 SYDVKM. The CDR3 spans 17 residues.

The chain recombines TRBV28 with TRBJ2-2; 10 bases are a match to TRBD1. The CDR3 spans 13 residues. Germline-derived CDR1 and CDR2 are MDHEN and SYDVKM. The V gene end was trimmed by 11 bases and the J gene end by 4 bases; junction bases not matched to a gene: 4. The CDR3 coding sequence is TGTGCCGCCGGGACAGGGGTCACCGGGGAGCTGTTTTTT. It encodes CAAGTGVTGELFF.

The V and J genes are TRBV6-2 or TRBV6-3 and TRBJ1-5; D unresolved. Between the trimmed V and J ends, which lost 4 bases and 7 bases, there was a span of 8 bases. Germline V gene sequence: CDR1 MNHEY, CDR2 SVGEGT. CDR3 size: 12 residues. CDR3 residues: CASSSGKQPQHF. The CDR3 nucleotides are TGTGCCAGCAGTTCGGGTAAGCAGCCCCAGCATTTT.

The CDR3 DNA follows: TGCGCCAGCAGCCAGAGCGGGGGGGCTACAGATACGCAGTATTTT. Translated: CASSQSGGATDTQYF. This chain joins TRBV4-3 and TRBJ2-3; 10 nucleotides agree with TRBD2. This CDR3 is 15 amino acids long. CDR1 and CDR2 from the germline V gene are LGHNA and YSLEER. V dropped 3 bases and J dropped 3; count of bases not matched to a gene: 3.

The V call is TRBV7-6, the J call TRBJ2-3; D gene unclear. This CDR3 is 14 amino acids long. Germline CDR1 is SGHVS and CDR2 is FNYEAQ. V dropped 5 bases and J dropped 2 bases, with 11 bases sitting between them. The CDR3 region has the DNA TGTGCCAGCAGCCTTTTCGGTGACACAGATACGCAGTATTTT. Encoded protein: CASSLFGDTDTQYF.

The rearrangement uses TRBV7-2 and TRBJ1-4; D unclear. Germline CDR1 is SGHTA and CDR2 is FQGNSA. This CDR3 has 14 amino acids. V lost 7 bases and J lost 5, with 14 bases in between. CDR3 loop: CASTGVIGNEKLFF. CDR3 sequence (DNA): TGTGCCAGCACCGGGGTAATCGGGAATGAAAAACTGTTTTTT.

The chain has TRBV7-8 and TRBJ1-6; a weak D match, TRBD1 (6 bases). Germline-derived CDR1 and CDR2 are SGHVS and FQNEAQ. The CDR3 has 17 amino acids. The ends were cut back, 5 bases at V and 6 bases at J, with 20 bases in the middle. CDR3 sequence: CASSIVTAGGFNSPLHF. The CDR3 DNA follows: TGTGCCAGCAGCATCGTAACCGCGGGGGGCTTTAATTCACCCCTCCACTTT. Combining the CDR3 with reference TRBV7-8 and TRBJ1-6 gives the whole variable domain GAGVSQSPRYKVAKRGQDVALRCDPISGHVSLFWYQQALGQGPEFLTYFQNEAQLDKSGLPSDRFFAERPEGSVSTLKIQRTQQEDSAVYLCASSIVTAGGFNSPLHFGNGTRLTVT.

The gene calls are TRBV6-1 and TRBJ1-1, with D hard to call. V was shortened by 3 bases and J by 0 bases, with 5 bases between the two germline ends. This CDR3 is built from 13 residues. Germline CDR1 reads MNHNS; CDR2 reads SASEGT. The CDR3 DNA sequence: TGTGCCAGCAGTGAGCAGGTGAACACTGAAGCTTTCTTT. It specifies CASSEQVNTEAFF.

The J gene is TRBJ2-2, the V gene TRBV30; no clear D. The V gene lost 3 bases and the J gene lost 5 bases, with 4 bases spanning the gap. CDR1 is GTSNPN, CDR2 SVGIG, per germline (reference sequence). The CDR3 is 11 amino acids. CDR3 sequence reads: CAWRRTGELFF. The DNA of the CDR3 is TGTGCCTGGAGACGGACCGGGGAGCTGTTTTTT.

V usage is TRBV7-9 and J usage is TRBJ1-1; possibly TRBD1 for D (5 bases). Trimming removed 3 bases from V and 3 bases from J, with 11 bases in between. The length of the CDR3 is 14 residues. Per the germline V gene, CDR1 is SEHNR and CDR2 is FQNEAQ (reference sequence). CDR3 in amino acids: CASSFLGGDTEAFF. CDR3 coding DNA: TGTGCCAGCAGCTTTCTGGGGGGAGACACTGAAGCTTTCTTT.

The V call is TRBV6-5, the J call TRBJ2-7; 9 bases are shared with TRBD2. In germline, CDR1 is MNHEY, CDR2 SVGAGI. J lost 5 bases, V lost 6 bases, and 8 bases had no gene match. The CDR3 sequence is 14 residues long. CDR3 in amino acids: CASRAGTSYHEQYF. The CDR3 DNA is TGTGCCAGCAGAGCCGGGACTAGCTACCACGAGCAGTACTTC.

The chain links TRBV28 to TRBJ1-4; D ambiguous. This CDR3 spans 14 amino acids. Germline loops: CDR1 MDHEN, CDR2 SYDVKM. V lost 6 bases, J lost 8 bases, and 16 bases lay in between. CDR3: CASSPSSGREKLFF. The CDR3 region has the DNA TGTGCCAGCAGCCCGTCTTCGGGAAGAGAAAAACTGTTTTTT.

The chain has TRBV21-1 and TRBJ2-3. TRBV21-1 is a pseudogene segment. This CDR3 has 15 amino acids. CDR3 loop: CASSKQENSTDTQYF. In nucleotides, the CDR3 is TGTGCCAGCAGCAAACAGGAGAATAGCACAGATACGCAGTATTTT.

The chain is built from TRBV7-8 and TRBJ2-3, with 9 positions matching TRBD2. V dropped 0 bases and J dropped 0; count of bases not matched to a gene: 19. This CDR3 has 22 amino acids. The germline V gene has CDR1 SGHVS and CDR2 FQNEAQ. CDR3 in amino acids: CASSLAKGARLAGSESTDTQYF. CDR3 DNA: TGTGCCAGCAGCTTAGCCAAGGGGGCAAGGCTAGCGGGGTCTGAGAGCACAGATACGCAGTATTTT.

As DNA, the CDR3 is TGCGCCAGCAGCTTGAGCCAGGCGAACACCGGGGAGCTGTTTTTT. Translating it yields CASSLSQANTGELFF. This chain joins TRBV5-1 and TRBJ2-2, with D unresolved. This CDR3 is 15 amino acids long. Germline V gene sequence: CDR1 SGHRS, CDR2 YFSETQ. V lost 1 base to trimming and J lost 0 bases, with 7 bases between them.

In this sample, this clone is medium-sized. The chain combines TRBV27 with TRBJ1-2; TRBD1 matches at 12 bases. The CDR3 sequence is 15 residues long. Trimming took 5 bases from V and 7 from J; bases not matched to a gene: 8. The germline V gene encodes CDR1 MNHEY and CDR2 SMNVEV (reference sequence). CDR3 protein: CASSPGTGGAGGYTF. DNA for the CDR3: TGTGCCAGCAGTCCCGGGACAGGGGGCGCGGGTGGCTACACCTTC.

This clone was seen only a few times. The V gene is TRBV28, the J gene TRBJ1-1, with D hard to call. Trimming left V 8 bases short and J 1 base short, with 14 bases between. The CDR3 totals 14 residues. Germline V gene data show CDR1 as MDHEN and CDR2 as SYDVKM. The CDR3 DNA sequence: TGTGCCAGCTTCCCCCCCCGGGGGAACACTGAAGCTTTCTTT. This translates into CASFPPRGNTEAFF.

This clone turned up a few times. CDR3 DNA sequence: TGCGCCAGCAGCCAAGGCGGCAGGGGAATAGACAATGAGCAGTTCTTC. Protein: CASSQGGRGIDNEQFF. V usage is TRBV4-1 and J usage is TRBJ2-1; possibly TRBD1 for D (6 bases). V was cut by 1 base and J by 5 bases, with 15 bases left in between. This CDR3 region has 16 residues. Germline assignment: CDR1 MGHRA and CDR2 YSYEKL.

This sequence joins TRBV24-1 and TRBJ2-1, with D possibly TRBD1 on 7 matching bases. CDR1 KGHDR and CDR2 SFDVKD come from the germline V gene. This CDR3 has 13 amino acids. The CDR3: CATGEAKTNEQFF. The CDR3 DNA follows: TGTGCTACAGGGGAGGCCAAGACGAATGAGCAGTTCTTC.

The chain couples TRBV5-1 to TRBJ2-2; 12 nucleotides line up with TRBD2. Trimming at V came to 4 bases and at J to 6 bases, leaving 7 bases not matched to a gene. Germline CDR1 and CDR2: SGHRS and YFSETQ. The length of the CDR3 is 16 residues. CDR3 nucleotide sequence: TGCGCCAGCAGCCCCCCACTAGCGGGGGGTTCCGGGGAGCTGTTTTTT. Encoded protein: CASSPPLAGGSGELFF.

In this sample, this clone turned up once. The chain is built from TRBV7-2 and TRBJ1-6; possibly TRBD1 for D (6 bases). V was clipped by 1 base and J by 3 bases, with 7 bases between them. CDR1 and CDR2 from the germline V gene are SGHTA and FQGNSA. The CDR3 is made up of 15 amino acids. The CDR3 DNA follows: TGTGCCAGCAGCTTAGTCAGGGGCTATAATTCACCCCTCCACTTT. Translating it yields CASSLVRGYNSPLHF.

The rearrangement uses TRBV10-1 and TRBJ2-1; 7 nucleotides match TRBD1. The junction had 7 bases not matched to a gene; V was cut back by 2 bases and J by 6 bases. Germline-derived CDR1 and CDR2 are WNHNN and SYGVQD (reference sequence). The CDR3 totals 15 residues. The CDR3 loop reads CASSENGQVPNEQFF. CDR3 nucleotides: TGCGCCAGCAGTGAGAACGGACAGGTCCCCAATGAGCAGTTCTTC.